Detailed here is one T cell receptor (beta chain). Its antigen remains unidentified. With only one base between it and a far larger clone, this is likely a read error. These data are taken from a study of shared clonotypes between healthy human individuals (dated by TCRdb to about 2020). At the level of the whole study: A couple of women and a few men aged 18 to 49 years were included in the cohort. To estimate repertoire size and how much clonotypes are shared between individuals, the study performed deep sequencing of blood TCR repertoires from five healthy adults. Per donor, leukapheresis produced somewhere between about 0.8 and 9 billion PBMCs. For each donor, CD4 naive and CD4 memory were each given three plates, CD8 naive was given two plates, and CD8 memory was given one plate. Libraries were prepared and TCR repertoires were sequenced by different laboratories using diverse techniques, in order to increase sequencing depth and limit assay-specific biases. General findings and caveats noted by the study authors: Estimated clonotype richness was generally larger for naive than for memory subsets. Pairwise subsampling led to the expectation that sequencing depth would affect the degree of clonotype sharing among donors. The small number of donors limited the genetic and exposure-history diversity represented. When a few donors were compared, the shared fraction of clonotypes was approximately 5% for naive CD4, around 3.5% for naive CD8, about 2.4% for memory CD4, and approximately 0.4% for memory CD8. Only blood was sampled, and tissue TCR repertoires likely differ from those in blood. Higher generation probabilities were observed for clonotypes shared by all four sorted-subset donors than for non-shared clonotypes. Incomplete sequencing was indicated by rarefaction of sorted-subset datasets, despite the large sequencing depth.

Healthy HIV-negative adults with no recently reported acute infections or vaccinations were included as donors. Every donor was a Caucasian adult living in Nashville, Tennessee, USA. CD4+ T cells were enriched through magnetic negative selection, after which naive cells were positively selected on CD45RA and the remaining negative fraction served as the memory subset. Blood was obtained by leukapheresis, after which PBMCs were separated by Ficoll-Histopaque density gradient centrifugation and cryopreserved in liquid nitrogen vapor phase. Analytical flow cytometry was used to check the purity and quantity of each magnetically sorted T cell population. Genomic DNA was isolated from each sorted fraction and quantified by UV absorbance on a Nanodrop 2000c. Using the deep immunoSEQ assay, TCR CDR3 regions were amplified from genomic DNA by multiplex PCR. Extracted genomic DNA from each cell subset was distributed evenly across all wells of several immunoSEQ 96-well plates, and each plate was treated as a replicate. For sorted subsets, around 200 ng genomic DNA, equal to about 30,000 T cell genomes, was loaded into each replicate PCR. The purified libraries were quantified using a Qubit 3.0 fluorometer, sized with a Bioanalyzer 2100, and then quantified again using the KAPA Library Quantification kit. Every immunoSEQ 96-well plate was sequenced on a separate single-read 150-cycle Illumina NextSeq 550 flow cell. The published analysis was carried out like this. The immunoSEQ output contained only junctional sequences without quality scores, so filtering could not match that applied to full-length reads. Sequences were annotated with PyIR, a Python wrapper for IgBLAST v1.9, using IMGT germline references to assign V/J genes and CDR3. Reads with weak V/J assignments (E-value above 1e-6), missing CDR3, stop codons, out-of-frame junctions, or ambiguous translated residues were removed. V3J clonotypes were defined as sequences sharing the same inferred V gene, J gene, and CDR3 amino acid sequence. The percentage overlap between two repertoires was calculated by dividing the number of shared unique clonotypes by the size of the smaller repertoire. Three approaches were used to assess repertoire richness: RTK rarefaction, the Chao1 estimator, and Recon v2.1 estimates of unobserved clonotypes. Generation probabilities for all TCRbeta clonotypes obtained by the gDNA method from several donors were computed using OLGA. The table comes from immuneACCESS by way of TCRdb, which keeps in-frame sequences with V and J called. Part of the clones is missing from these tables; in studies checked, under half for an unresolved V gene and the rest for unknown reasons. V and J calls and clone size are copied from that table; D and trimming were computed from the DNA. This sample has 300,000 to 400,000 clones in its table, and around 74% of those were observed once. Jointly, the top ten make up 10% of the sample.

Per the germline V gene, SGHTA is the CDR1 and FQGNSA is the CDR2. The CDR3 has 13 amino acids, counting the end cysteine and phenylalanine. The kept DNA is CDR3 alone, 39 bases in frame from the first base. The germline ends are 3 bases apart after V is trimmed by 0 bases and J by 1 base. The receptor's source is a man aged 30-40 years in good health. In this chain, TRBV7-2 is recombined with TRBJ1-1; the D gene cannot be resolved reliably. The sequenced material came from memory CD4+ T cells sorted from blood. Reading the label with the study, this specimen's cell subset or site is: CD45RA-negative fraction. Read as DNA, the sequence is TGTGCCAGCAGCTTAGCGGGGAACACTGAAGCTTTCTTT. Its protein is CASSLAGNTEAFF.